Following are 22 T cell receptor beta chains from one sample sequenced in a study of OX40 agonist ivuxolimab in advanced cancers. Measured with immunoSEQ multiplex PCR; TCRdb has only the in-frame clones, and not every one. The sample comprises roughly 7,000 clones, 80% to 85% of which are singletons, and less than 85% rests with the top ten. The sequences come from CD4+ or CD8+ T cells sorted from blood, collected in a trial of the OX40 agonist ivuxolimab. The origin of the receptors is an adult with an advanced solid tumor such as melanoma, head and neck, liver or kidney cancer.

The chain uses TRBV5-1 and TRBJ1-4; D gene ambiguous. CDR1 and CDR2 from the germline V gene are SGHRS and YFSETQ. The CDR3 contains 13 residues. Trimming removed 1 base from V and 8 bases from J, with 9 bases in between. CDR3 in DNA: TGCGCCAGCAGCTTGAACGTAGAGGAAAAACTGTTTTTT. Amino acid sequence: CASSLNVEEKLFF.

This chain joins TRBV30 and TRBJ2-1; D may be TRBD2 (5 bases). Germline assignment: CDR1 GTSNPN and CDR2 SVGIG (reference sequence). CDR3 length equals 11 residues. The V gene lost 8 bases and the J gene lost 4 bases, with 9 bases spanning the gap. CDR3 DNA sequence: TGTGCCACAGAGCGGTACAATGAGCAGTTCTTC. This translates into CATERYNEQFF.

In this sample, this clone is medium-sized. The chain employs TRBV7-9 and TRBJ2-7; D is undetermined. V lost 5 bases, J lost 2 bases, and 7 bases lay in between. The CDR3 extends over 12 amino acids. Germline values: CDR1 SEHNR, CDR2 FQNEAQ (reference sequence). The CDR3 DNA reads TGTGCCAGCAGCCGCTCCACCTACGAGCAGTACTTC. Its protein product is CASSRSTYEQYF.

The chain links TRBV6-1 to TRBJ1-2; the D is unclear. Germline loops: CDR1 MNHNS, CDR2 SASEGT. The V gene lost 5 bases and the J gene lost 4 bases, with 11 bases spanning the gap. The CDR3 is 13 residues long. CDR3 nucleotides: TGTGCCAGCAGTATGCGAAAGACCTATGGCTACACCTTC. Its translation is CASSMRKTYGYTF.

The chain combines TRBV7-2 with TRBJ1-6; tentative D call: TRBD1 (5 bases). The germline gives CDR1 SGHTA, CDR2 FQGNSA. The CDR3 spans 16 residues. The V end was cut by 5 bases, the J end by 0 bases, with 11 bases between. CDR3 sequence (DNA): TGTGCCAGCAGCCCCACAGGAAGCTCCTATAATTCACCCCTCCACTTT. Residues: CASSPTGSSYNSPLHF.

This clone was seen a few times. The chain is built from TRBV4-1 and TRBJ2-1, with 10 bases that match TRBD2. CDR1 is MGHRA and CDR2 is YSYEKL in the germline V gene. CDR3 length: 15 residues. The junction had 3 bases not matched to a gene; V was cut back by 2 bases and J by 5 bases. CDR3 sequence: CASSQLAGANNEQFF. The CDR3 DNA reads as TGCGCCAGCAGCCAACTAGCGGGGGCGAACAATGAGCAGTTCTTC.

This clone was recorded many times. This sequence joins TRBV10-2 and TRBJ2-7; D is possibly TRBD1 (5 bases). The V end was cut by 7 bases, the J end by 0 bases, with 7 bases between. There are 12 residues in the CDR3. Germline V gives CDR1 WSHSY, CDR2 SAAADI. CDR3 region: CASKTDSYEQYF. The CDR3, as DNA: TGCGCCAGCAAGACAGACTCCTACGAGCAGTACTTC.

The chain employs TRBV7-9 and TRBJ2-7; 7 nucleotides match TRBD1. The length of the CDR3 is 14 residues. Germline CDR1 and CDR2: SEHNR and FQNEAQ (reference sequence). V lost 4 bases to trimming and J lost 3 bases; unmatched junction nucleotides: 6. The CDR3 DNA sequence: TGTGCCAGCAGCTCCACAGGGGTTAACTACGAGCAGTACTTC. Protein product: CASSSTGVNYEQYF.

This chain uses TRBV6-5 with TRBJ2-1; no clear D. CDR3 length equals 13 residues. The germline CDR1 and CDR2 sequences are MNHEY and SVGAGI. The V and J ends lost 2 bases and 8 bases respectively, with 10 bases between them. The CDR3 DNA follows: TGTGCCAGCAGTTACGCTCTAGGGCATGAGCAGTTCTTC. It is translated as CASSYALGHEQFF.

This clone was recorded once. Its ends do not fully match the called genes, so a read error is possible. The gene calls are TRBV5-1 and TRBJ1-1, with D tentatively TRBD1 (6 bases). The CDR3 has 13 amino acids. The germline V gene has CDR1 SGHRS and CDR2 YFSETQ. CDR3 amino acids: CASNLAGDTEAFF. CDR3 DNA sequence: TGCGCCAGCAACTTGGCAGGGGACACTGAAGCTTTCTTT.

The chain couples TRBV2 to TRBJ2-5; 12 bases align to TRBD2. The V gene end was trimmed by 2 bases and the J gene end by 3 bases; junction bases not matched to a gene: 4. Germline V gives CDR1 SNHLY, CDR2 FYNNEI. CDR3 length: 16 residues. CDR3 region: CASSELLAGGKETQYF. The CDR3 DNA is TGTGCCAGCAGTGAATTACTAGCGGGGGGAAAAGAGACCCAGTACTTC.

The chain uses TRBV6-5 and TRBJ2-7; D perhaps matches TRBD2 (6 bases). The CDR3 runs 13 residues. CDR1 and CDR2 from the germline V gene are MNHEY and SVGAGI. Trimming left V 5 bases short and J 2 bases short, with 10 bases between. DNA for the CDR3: TGTGCCAGCAGTGGGGAGGAACCCTACGAGCAGTACTTC. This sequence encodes CASSGEEPYEQYF.

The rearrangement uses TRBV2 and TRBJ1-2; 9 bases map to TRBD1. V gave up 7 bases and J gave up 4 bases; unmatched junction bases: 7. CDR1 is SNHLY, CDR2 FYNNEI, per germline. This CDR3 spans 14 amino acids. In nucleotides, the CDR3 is TGTGCCAGCACCGGGACAGGGTTAGGCTATGGCTACACCTTC. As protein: CASTGTGLGYGYTF.

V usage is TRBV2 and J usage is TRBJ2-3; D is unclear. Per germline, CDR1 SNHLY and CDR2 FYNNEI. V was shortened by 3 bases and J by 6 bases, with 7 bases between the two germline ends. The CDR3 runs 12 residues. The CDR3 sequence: CASSEVGDTQYF. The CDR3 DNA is TGTGCCAGCAGTGAGGTGGGCGATACGCAGTATTTT. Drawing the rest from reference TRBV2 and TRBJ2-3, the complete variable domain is EPEVTQTPSHQVTQMGQEVILRCVPISNHLYFYWYRQILGQKVEFLVSFYNNEISEKSEIFDDQFSVERPDGSNFTLKIRSTKLEDSAMYFCASSEVGDTQYFGPGTRLTVL.

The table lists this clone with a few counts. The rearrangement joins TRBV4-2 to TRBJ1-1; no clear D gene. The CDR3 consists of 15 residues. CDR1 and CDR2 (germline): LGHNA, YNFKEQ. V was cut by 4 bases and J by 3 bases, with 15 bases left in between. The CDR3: CASSRQEDLYTEAFF. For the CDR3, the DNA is TGTGCCAGCAGCCGACAAGAGGATCTTTACACTGAAGCTTTCTTT.

Written as DNA, the CDR3 is TGTGCCAGCAGCCACCAGGGCTACGAGCAGTACTTC. Amino acids: CASSHQGYEQYF. The chain has TRBV4-2 and TRBJ2-7; D is perhaps TRBD1 (5 bases). Germline-derived CDR1 and CDR2 are LGHNA and YNFKEQ. The CDR3 is 12 amino acids. Trimming pared 3 bases from V and 3 bases from J, leaving 6 bases between.

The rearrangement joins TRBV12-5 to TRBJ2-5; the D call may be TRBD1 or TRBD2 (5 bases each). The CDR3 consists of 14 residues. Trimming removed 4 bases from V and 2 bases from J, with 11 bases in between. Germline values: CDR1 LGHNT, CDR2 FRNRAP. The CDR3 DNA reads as TGTGCTAGTGGTTCCCCGGGACGGCAAGAGACCCAGTACTTC. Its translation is CASGSPGRQETQYF.

In nucleotides, the CDR3 is TGTGCCATCAGTGAAGCTGGACAGAACACTGAAGCTTTCTTT. It is translated as CAISEAGQNTEAFF. The rearrangement links TRBV10-3 to TRBJ1-1; D possibly corresponds to TRBD1 (5 bases). Trimming shortened V by 3 bases and J by 1 base, and 9 bases separated the two germline ends. Germline CDR1 reads ENHRY; CDR2 reads SYGVKD. CDR3 size: 14 residues.

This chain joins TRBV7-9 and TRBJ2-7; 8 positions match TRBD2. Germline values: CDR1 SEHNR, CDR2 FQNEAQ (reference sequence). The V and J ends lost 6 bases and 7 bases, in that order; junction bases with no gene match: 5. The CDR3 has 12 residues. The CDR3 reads CASRAGGLEQYF. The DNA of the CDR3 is TGTGCCAGCAGGGCGGGGGGATTGGAGCAGTACTTC. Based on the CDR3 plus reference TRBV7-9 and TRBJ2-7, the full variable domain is DTGVSQNPRHKITKRGQNVTFRCDPISEHNRLYWYRQTLGQGPEFLTYFQNEAQLEKSRLLSDRFSAERPKGSFSTLEIQRTEQGDSAMYLCASRAGGLEQYFGPGTRLTVT.

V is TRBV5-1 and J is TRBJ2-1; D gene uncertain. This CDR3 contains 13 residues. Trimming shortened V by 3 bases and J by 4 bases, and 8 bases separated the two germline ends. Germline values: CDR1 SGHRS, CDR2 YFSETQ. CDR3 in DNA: TGCGCCAGCAGCTCTGAAACATACAATGAGCAGTTCTTC. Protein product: CASSSETYNEQFF.

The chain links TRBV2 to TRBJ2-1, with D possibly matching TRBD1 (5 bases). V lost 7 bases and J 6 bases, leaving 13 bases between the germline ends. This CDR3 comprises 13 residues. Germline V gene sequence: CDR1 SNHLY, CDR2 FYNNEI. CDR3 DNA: TGTGCCAGCATCCAGGGTTGGGGCAATGAGCAGTTCTTC. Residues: CASIQGWGNEQFF.

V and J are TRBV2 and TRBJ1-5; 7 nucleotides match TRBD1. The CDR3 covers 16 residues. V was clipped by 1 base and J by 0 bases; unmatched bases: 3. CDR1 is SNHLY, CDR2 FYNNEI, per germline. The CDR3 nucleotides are TGTGCCAGCAGTGAAGAACAGGGGTATAGCAATCAGCCCCAGCATTTT. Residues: CASSEEQGYSNQPQHF.